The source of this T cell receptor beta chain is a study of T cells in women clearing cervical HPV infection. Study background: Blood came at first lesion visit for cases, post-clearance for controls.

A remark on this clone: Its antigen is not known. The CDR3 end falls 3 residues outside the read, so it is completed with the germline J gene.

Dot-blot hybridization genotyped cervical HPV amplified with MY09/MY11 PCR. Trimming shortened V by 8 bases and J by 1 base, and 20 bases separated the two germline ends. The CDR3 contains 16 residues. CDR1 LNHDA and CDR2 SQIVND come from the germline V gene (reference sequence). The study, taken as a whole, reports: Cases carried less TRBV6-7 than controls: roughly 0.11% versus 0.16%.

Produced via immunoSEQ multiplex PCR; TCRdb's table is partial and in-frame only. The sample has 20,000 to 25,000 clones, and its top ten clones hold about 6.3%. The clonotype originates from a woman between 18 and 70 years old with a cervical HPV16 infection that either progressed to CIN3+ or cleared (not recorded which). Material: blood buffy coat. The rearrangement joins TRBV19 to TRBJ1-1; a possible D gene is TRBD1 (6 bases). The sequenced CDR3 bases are TGTGCCAGTTTGCGGACAGCGGCGATGGCGAACACTGAA. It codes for CASLRTAAMANTE. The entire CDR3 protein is CASLRTAAMANTEAFF.